The rows below give T cell receptor beta chains drawn from one sample of a study of blood T cell repertoires in COVID-19. Repertoires were generated with immunoSEQ multiplex PCR, while TCRdb's copy carries only in-frame clones and drops some. The sample holds some 160,000 clones, approximately 87% seen once. The specimen was peripheral blood. All receptors come from a woman in her sixties or seventies with COVID-19, enrolled during active disease. Both conserved end residues are part of each CDR3. The order of the fields is V gene, J gene, clone size, D gene, CDR3 protein, CDR3 DNA. The D gene is left open where the match is weak. Size tells how often a clone was seen (once, few, many) or the class of an expanded clone, and some rows leave it out.

>TRBV10-3|TRBJ1-2|.|TRBD1
CAISEEGGFYGYTF
TGTGCCATTAGTGAGGAAGGGGGCTTCTATGGCTACACCTTC
>TRBV6-5|TRBJ1-1|once|TRBD1
CASRSNHRGGTEAFF
TGTGCCAGCAGATCGAACCACAGGGGGGGCACTGAAGCTTTCTTT
>TRBV3-1/TRBV3-2|TRBJ1-2|once|TRBD1
CASSQQDRALGYTF
TGTGCCAGCAGCCAACAAGACAGGGCGCTGGGCTACACCTTC
>TRBV19|TRBJ1-6|.|.
CASSTRQVNSPLHF
TGTGCCAGTAGTACTCGACAGGTTAATTCACCCCTCCACTTT
>TRBV7-2|TRBJ1-2|.|.
CASSPQGHRVHGYTF
TGTGCCAGCAGCCCCCAAGGACACAGGGTACATGGCTACACCTTC
>TRBV5-4|TRBJ2-7|.|.
CASSPGGGDRYEQYF
TGTGCCAGCAGCCCGGGGGGAGGAGACAGGTACGAGCAGTACTTC
>TRBV7-9|TRBJ1-6|.|.
CASSLIDSPLHF
TGTGCCAGCAGCTTAATCGATTCACCCCTCCACTTT
>TRBV24-1|TRBJ1-3|.|TRBD1
CATSDPKTGAGNTIYF
TGTGCCACCAGTGACCCTAAAACAGGGGCTGGAAACACCATATATTTT
>TRBV2|TRBJ1-2|.|TRBD1
CASSGGQGARGYTF
TGTGCCAGCAGTGGAGGACAGGGGGCGCGGGGCTACACCTTC
>TRBV4-2|TRBJ1-4|.|TRBD1
CASSQASPGTGEKLFF
TGTGCCAGCAGCCAAGCGTCCCCCGGGACAGGGGAAAAACTGTTTTTT
>TRBV7-9|TRBJ1-6|.|.
CASSSSGPNSPLHF
TGTGCCAGCAGCTCCTCAGGGCCTAATTCACCCCTCCACTTT
>TRBV5-4|TRBJ1-1|once|.
CASSFPLNTEAFF
TGTGCCAGCAGCTTTCCTTTGAACACTGAAGCTTTCTTT
>TRBV20-1|TRBJ2-3|.|TRBD2
CSASSAGDLTDTQYF
TGCAGTGCTAGTTCCGCGGGGGACCTCACAGATACGCAGTATTTT
>TRBV3-1/TRBV3-2|TRBJ1-1|once|.
CASSQVAGRATEAFF
TGTGCCAGCAGCCAAGTTGCCGGGAGGGCCACTGAAGCTTTCTTT
>TRBV29-1|TRBJ2-1|.|TRBD2
CSARQSGGYNEQFF
TGCAGCGCCCGACAGTCCGGGGGGTACAATGAGCAGTTCTTC
>TRBV5-1|TRBJ2-5|.|TRBD2
CASSRTSGEKTQYF
TGCGCCAGTTCCAGGACTAGCGGGGAGAAGACCCAGTACTTC
>TRBV18|TRBJ1-1|.|.
CASSPPAGGNTEAFF
TGTGCCAGCTCACCACCCGCGGGTGGGAACACTGAAGCTTTCTTT
>TRBV24-1|TRBJ2-1|.|.
CATSDQDSYNEQFF
TGTGCCACCAGTGATCAGGACAGTTACAATGAGCAGTTCTTC
>TRBV6-5|TRBJ2-7|.|.
CASSYGNPTGYEQYF
TGTGCCAGCAGTTACGGCAACCCTACGGGCTACGAGCAGTACTTC
>TRBV11-2|TRBJ1-2|.|TRBD1
CASSSLSSGRGRGNYGYTF
TGTGCCAGCAGCAGCTTGTCCTCCGGGAGGGGGCGCGGGAACTATGGCTACACCTTC
>TRBV30|TRBJ1-6|.|.
CAWNAGYNSPLHF
TGTGCCTGGAACGCGGGCTATAATTCACCCCTCCACTTT
>TRBV5-1|TRBJ2-5|.|.
CASSLPAQETQYF
TGCGCCAGCAGCTTGCCAGCGCAAGAGACCCAGTACTTC
>TRBV10-1|TRBJ2-7|.|TRBD1
CAAPPGQGFHEQYF
TGCGCCGCTCCTCCGGGACAGGGGTTCCACGAGCAGTACTTC
>TRBV29-1|TRBJ1-1|.|TRBD1
CSVEGNTGQGMNTEAFF
TGCAGCGTTGAAGGGAATACGGGACAGGGGATGAACACTGAAGCTTTCTTT
>TRBV30|TRBJ1-4|once|.
CAWSVRGATQNEKLFF
TGTGCCTGGAGTGTACGGGGGGCGACTCAAAATGAAAAACTGTTTTTT
>TRBV28|TRBJ1-6|.|.
CATLTRVANSPLHF
TGTGCCACCCTCACGAGAGTAGCTAATTCACCCCTCCACTTT
>TRBV12-3/TRBV12-4|TRBJ1-5|.|.
CASSPREGQPQHF
TGTGCCAGCAGTCCCAGGGAGGGCCAGCCCCAGCATTTT
>TRBV29-1|TRBJ1-1|.|.
CSACASGVPTEAFF
TGCAGCGCTTGTGCTTCAGGGGTCCCCACTGAAGCTTTCTTT
>TRBV5-1|TRBJ2-5|.|TRBD2
CASSIGTSGGKGETQYF
TGCGCCAGCAGCATCGGGACTAGCGGGGGGAAAGGAGAGACCCAGTACTTC
>TRBV6-2/TRBV6-3|TRBJ2-3|once|.
CASSYPGYTDTQYF
TGTGCCAGCAGTTACCCGGGGTACACAGATACGCAGTATTTT
>TRBV7-2|TRBJ1-1|.|TRBD1
CASSLNRGGTEAFF
TGTGCCAGCAGCTTAAACAGGGGCGGCACTGAAGCTTTCTTT
>TRBV7-2|TRBJ1-5|.|.
CASSLAAGPQPQHF
TGTGCCAGCAGCTTAGCAGCGGGTCCGCAGCCCCAGCATTTT
>TRBV2|TRBJ2-1|.|TRBD1
CATQQGPYNEQFF
TGTGCCACCCAACAGGGGCCATACAATGAGCAGTTCTTC
>TRBV2|TRBJ2-3|.|.
CASSEQGADTQYF
TGTGCCAGCAGTGAACAGGGCGCAGATACGCAGTATTTT
>TRBV3-1/TRBV3-2|TRBJ1-4|few|.
CASSQEYGGEKLFF
TGTGCCAGCAGCCAAGAGTACGGGGGTGAAAAACTGTTTTTT
>TRBV30|TRBJ2-3|.|.
CAWSVGRSSDTQYF
TGTGCCTGGAGTGTAGGGAGAAGTTCGGATACGCAGTATTTT
>TRBV5-4|TRBJ2-6|once|.
CASSFPRLSGANVLTF
TGTGCCAGCAGCTTCCCCAGGCTCTCTGGGGCCAACGTCCTGACTTTC
>TRBV5-1|TRBJ1-2|.|.
CASSLVPGSYGYTF
TGCGCCAGCAGCTTGGTTCCGGGGAGCTATGGCTACACCTTC
>TRBV28|TRBJ1-1|.|TRBD1
CASTRGLMMNTEAFF
TGTGCCAGCACCAGGGGGCTTATGATGAACACTGAAGCTTTCTTT
>TRBV5-4|TRBJ2-7|.|.
CASSLEQTYEQYF
TGTGCCAGCAGCTTGGAACAGACCTACGAGCAGTACTTC
>TRBV6-5|TRBJ2-3|few|TRBD2
CASNRASGGTDTQYF
TGTGCCAGCAACCGGGCTAGCGGAGGCACAGATACGCAGTATTTT
>TRBV5-1|TRBJ1-1|.|.
CASSLTAGRHTEAFF
TGCGCCAGCAGCTTGACAGCGGGCAGGCACACTGAAGCTTTCTTT
>TRBV5-6|TRBJ2-2|.|.
CASSSQTQGPTGELFF
TGTGCCAGCAGCTCGCAGACACAGGGCCCAACCGGGGAGCTGTTTTTT
>TRBV28|TRBJ2-7|once|TRBD1
CASRETGGYYEQYF
TGTGCCAGCAGGGAGACAGGGGGTTACTACGAGCAGTACTTC
>TRBV7-2|TRBJ1-4|.|TRBD1
CASSSGQGVNEKLFF
TGTGCCAGCAGCTCGGGACAGGGGGTTAATGAAAAACTGTTTTTT
>TRBV6-5|TRBJ1-5|.|.
CASSRWNQPQHF
TGTGCCAGCAGCCGGTGGAATCAGCCCCAGCATTTT
>TRBV27|TRBJ1-3|.|.
CASSFQPGNTIYF
TGTGCCAGCAGTTTCCAGCCAGGGAACACCATATATTTT
>TRBV2|TRBJ2-3|.|.
CASLKDGVGTSTDTQYF
TGTGCCAGCCTTAAAGACGGGGTTGGGACTAGCACAGATACGCAGTATTTT
>TRBV5-1|TRBJ1-1|.|.
CASSLFTENTEAFF
TGCGCCAGCAGCCTCTTTACAGAGAACACTGAAGCTTTCTTT
>TRBV27|TRBJ2-5|.|.
CASRPGVWQETQYF
TGTGCCAGCAGACCGGGGGTTTGGCAAGAGACCCAGTACTTC
>TRBV19|TRBJ1-5|.|TRBD1
CASSLRGQTGGNQPQHF
TGTGCCAGTAGTCTTCGGGGCCAGACAGGGGGCAATCAGCCCCAGCATTTT
>TRBV10-3|TRBJ2-3|.|TRBD2
CAISETSGGPRNTQYF
TGTGCCATCAGTGAGACTAGCGGGGGGCCCCGCAATACGCAGTATTTT
>TRBV6-1|TRBJ2-1|.|.
CASSETGIAYNEQFF
TGTGCCAGCAGTGAAACAGGGATTGCCTACAATGAGCAGTTCTTC
>TRBV5-1|TRBJ2-3|.|TRBD1
CASRGEGQGDTQYF
TGCGCCAGCAGGGGGGAGGGACAGGGCGATACGCAGTATTTT
>TRBV7-8|TRBJ1-1|.|.
CASSLNYMNTEAFF
TGTGCCAGCAGCTTAAATTACATGAACACTGAAGCTTTCTTT
>TRBV12-3/TRBV12-4|TRBJ1-2|.|TRBD1
CASSKQGPYGYTF
TGTGCCAGCAGTAAACAGGGGCCCTATGGCTACACCTTC
>TRBV14|TRBJ2-3|.|TRBD1
CASSKGTGSYTDTQYF
TGTGCCAGCAGCAAAGGGACAGGGTCCTACACAGATACGCAGTATTTT